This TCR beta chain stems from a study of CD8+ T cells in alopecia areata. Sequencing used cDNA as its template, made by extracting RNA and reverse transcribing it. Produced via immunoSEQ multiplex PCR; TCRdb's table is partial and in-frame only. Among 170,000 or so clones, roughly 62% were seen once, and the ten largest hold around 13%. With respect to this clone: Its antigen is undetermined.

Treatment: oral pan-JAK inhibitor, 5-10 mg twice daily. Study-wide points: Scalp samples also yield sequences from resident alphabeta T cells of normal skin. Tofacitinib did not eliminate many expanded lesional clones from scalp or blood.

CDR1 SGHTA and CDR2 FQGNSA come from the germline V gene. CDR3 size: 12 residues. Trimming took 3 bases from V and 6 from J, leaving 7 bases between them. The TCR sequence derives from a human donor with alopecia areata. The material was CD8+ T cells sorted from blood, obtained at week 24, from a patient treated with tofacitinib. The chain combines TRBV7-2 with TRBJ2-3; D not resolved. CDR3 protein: CASSLTSDTQYF. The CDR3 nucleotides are TGTGCCAGCAGCTTGACTTCCGATACGCAGTATTTT.